This T cell receptor (beta chain) derives from a study of shared clonotypes between healthy human individuals. In the study overall: A couple of women and a few men aged 18 to 49 served as donors.

Nashville, Tennessee was home to all donors, who were Caucasian adults. Authors' analysis steps: ImmunoSEQ yielded junction-only sequences lacking quality scores, so filtering differed. Some clones are missing from TCRdb's copy, which holds only in-frame ones; the method was immunoSEQ multiplex PCR. That table is the source of V, J and clone size, and D and trimming were worked out from the DNA. The table lists around 990,000 clones, roughly 77% of them singletons. The CDR3 covers 15 residues. J lost 4 bases, V lost 4 bases, and 7 bases had no gene match. The germline V gene encodes CDR1 SGHVS and CDR2 FQNEAQ.

The V and J genes are TRBV7-8 and TRBJ1-5, with TRBD1 identical over 7 bases. Sequences were obtained from memory CD4+ T cells from PBMCs. Subset defined: CD45RA-negative fraction. This TCR came from a man between 18 and 29 years old in good health. Some clones in this sample may be carry-over from other donors' samples. The CDR3 nucleotides are TGTGCCAGCAGCTCCGCAGGGGGAGGTAATCAGCCCCAGCATTTT. This sequence encodes CASSSAGGGNQPQHF.